The rows below give T cell receptor beta chains drawn from one sample of a study of shared clonotypes between healthy human individuals. Produced via immunoSEQ multiplex PCR; TCRdb's table is partial and in-frame only. The sample has 1,500,000 or so clones; 97% to 99% are singletons. The sequencing input was naive CD4+ T cells sorted from blood. The source is a man younger than 45 in good health. Both conserved end residues are part of each CDR3. D genes are given only for firm matches. For some rows the clone size is stated as once, few or many, or as a class when expanded; others skip it.

size | J | V | D | CDR3 | DNA
- | TRBJ2-5 | TRBV6-6 | TRBD1 | CASRWTGLIETQYF | TGTGCCAGCAGATGGACAGGGTTGATAGAGACCCAGTACTTC
- | TRBJ2-1 | TRBV19 | - | CASSTSASSYNEQFF | TGTGCCAGTAGTACTAGCGCAAGCTCCTACAATGAGCAGTTCTTC
- | TRBJ2-3 | TRBV4-3 | TRBD2 | CASSQETSGLTDTQYF | TGCGCCAGCAGCCAAGAGACTAGCGGGCTCACAGATACGCAGTATTTT
- | TRBJ2-7 | TRBV9 | - | CASSVATGSYEQYF | TGTGCCAGCAGCGTAGCCACAGGATCCTACGAGCAGTACTTC
- | TRBJ2-5 | TRBV27 | TRBD2 | CASSPLAGGSQETQYF | TGTGCCAGCAGTCCACTAGCGGGAGGAAGCCAAGAGACCCAGTACTTC
- | TRBJ1-2 | TRBV7-9 | - | CASSLVTAYGYTF | TGTGCCAGCAGCTTAGTTACAGCCTATGGCTACACCTTC
- | TRBJ2-3 | TRBV18 | - | CASSPRAPASTDTQYF | TGTGCCAGCTCACCAAGGGCGCCGGCTAGCACAGATACGCAGTATTTT
- | TRBJ2-3 | TRBV9 | - | CASSPIATDTQYF | TGTGCCAGCAGCCCAATAGCGACAGATACGCAGTATTTT
- | TRBJ2-2 | TRBV29-1 | TRBD1 | CSVAGTVNTGELFF | TGCAGCGTTGCCGGGACAGTGAACACCGGGGAGCTGTTTTTT
- | TRBJ2-7 | TRBV7-8 | TRBD2 | CASSPERLLWGGYF | TGTGCCAGCAGCCCGGAGAGACTTCTCTGGGGGGGGTACTTC
- | TRBJ2-2 | TRBV2 | - | CASGGTGNTGELFF | TGTGCCAGCGGAGGGACCGGGAACACCGGGGAGCTGTTTTTT
- | TRBJ1-5 | TRBV6-1 | TRBD1 | CASSILGQYNQPQHF | TGTGCCAGCAGCATACTGGGACAGTACAATCAGCCCCAGCATTTT
- | TRBJ1-5 | TRBV15 | - | CATSLQPEDQPQHF | TGTGCCACCAGCCTCCAGCCGGAGGATCAGCCCCAGCATTTT
- | TRBJ2-5 | TRBV7-9 | TRBD2 | CASRPRLAGGPVGQETQYF | TGTGCCAGCAGACCCAGACTAGCGGGAGGGCCGGTTGGACAAGAGACCCAGTACTTC
- | TRBJ1-5 | TRBV27 | TRBD1 | CASSLRTGPGRNQPQHF | TGTGCCAGCAGTTTACGGACAGGGCCAGGACGAAATCAGCCCCAGCATTTT
- | TRBJ2-1 | TRBV6-1 | - | CASSGDGDNEQFF | TGTGCCAGCAGTGGGGACGGAGACAATGAGCAGTTCTTC
- | TRBJ2-7 | TRBV7-8 | - | CASSPAVGAREQYF | TGTGCCAGCAGCCCGGCGGTGGGGGCGAGAGAGCAGTACTTC
- | TRBJ2-1 | TRBV14 | - | CASSQDWKESSYNEQFF | TGTGCCAGCAGCCAAGATTGGAAGGAAAGCTCCTACAATGAGCAGTTCTTC
- | TRBJ2-5 | TRBV4-2 | TRBD2 | CASSQDVGSGRETQYF | TGTGCCAGCAGCCAAGATGTCGGTAGCGGGAGAGAGACCCAGTACTTC
- | TRBJ1-4 | TRBV18 | TRBD1 | CASSPPGQGYSPANEKLFF | TGTGCCAGCTCACCCCCGGGACAGGGGTATTCGCCGGCTAATGAAAAACTGTTTTTT
- | TRBJ2-7 | TRBV5-4 | - | CASSPMRPSARVDEQYF | TGTGCCAGCAGCCCGATGAGGCCTAGCGCCAGGGTTGACGAGCAGTACTTC
- | TRBJ2-5 | TRBV6-1 | - | CASRSVETQYF | TGTGCCAGCAGGTCTGTCGAGACCCAGTACTTC
- | TRBJ2-2 | TRBV10-3 | - | CATKIPQAPGELFF | TGTGCCACCAAAATACCACAGGCCCCCGGGGAGCTGTTTTTT
once | TRBJ2-1 | TRBV10-3 | TRBD2 | CATRGGSGRRNEQFF | TGTGCCACCCGGGGCGGCAGCGGGAGGCGCAATGAGCAGTTCTTC
once | TRBJ2-5 | TRBV5-1 | - | CASSPYSQETQYF | TGCGCCAGCAGCCCCTACAGCCAAGAGACCCAGTACTTC
- | TRBJ1-4 | TRBV18 | - | CASSRNRVGKEKLFF | TGTGCCAGCTCACGTAACAGGGTTGGGAAAGAAAAACTGTTTTTT
- | TRBJ2-3 | TRBV5-1 | - | CASSFQQGSADTQYF | TGCGCCAGCAGCTTCCAACAGGGATCCGCAGATACGCAGTATTTT
- | TRBJ2-3 | TRBV12-5 | TRBD1 | CASGLPGQGSTDTQYF | TGTGCTAGTGGTCTACCAGGACAGGGAAGCACAGATACGCAGTATTTT
- | TRBJ2-3 | TRBV4-1 | TRBD2 | CASSHRTSGKSSTDTQYF | TGCGCCAGCAGCCATAGGACTAGCGGGAAGAGTAGTACAGATACGCAGTATTTT
- | TRBJ2-1 | TRBV4-3 | - | CASSRKTGTPSTREQFF | TGCGCCAGCAGCCGAAAAACCGGGACTCCCTCTACACGGGAGCAGTTCTTC
- | TRBJ1-2 | TRBV7-8 | - | CASSPGKSGQIYGYTF | TGTGCCAGCAGCCCAGGGAAGAGCGGACAGATCTATGGCTACACCTTC
- | TRBJ2-7 | TRBV16 | TRBD1 | CASSQSTTGGYEQYF | TGTGCCAGCAGCCAATCTACGACAGGGGGTTACGAGCAGTACTTC
- | TRBJ1-1 | TRBV5-1 | - | CASSSAGLNTEAFF | TGCGCCAGCAGCTCGGCAGGGTTGAACACTGAAGCTTTCTTT
- | TRBJ1-2 | TRBV29-1 | - | CSVARDTELLNYGYTF | TGCAGCGTTGCTCGGGACACCGAGCTCCTTAACTATGGCTACACCTTC
- | TRBJ2-1 | TRBV5-1 | TRBD1 | CASSPADRARRSSYNEQFF | TGCGCCAGCAGCCCGGCGGACAGGGCCCGACGGAGCTCCTACAATGAGCAGTTCTTC
- | TRBJ2-7 | TRBV5-6 | - | CASSLAKYEQYF | TGTGCCAGCAGCTTGGCCAAGTACGAGCAGTACTTC
- | TRBJ2-3 | TRBV29-1 | - | CSAGNSADTQYF | TGCAGCGCTGGGAATTCGGCAGATACGCAGTATTTT
- | TRBJ1-1 | TRBV11-2 | TRBD1 | CASSLVTGFAFF | TGTGCCAGCAGCTTGGTGACAGGGTTCGCTTTCTTT
- | TRBJ2-3 | TRBV6-5 | - | CASSYSGTDTQYF | TGTGCCAGCAGTTACTCGGGTACAGATACGCAGTATTTT
- | TRBJ1-2 | TRBV2 | - | CARRARPNYGYTF | TGTGCCAGACGGGCCAGGCCTAACTATGGCTACACCTTC
- | TRBJ2-3 | TRBV11-2 | TRBD1 | CASSSGPRDRGYF | TGTGCCAGCAGCTCTGGACCCCGGGACAGGGGGTATTTT
- | TRBJ2-7 | TRBV28 | - | CASSFGVYEQYF | TGTGCCAGCAGTTTTGGCGTCTACGAGCAGTACTTC
- | TRBJ1-1 | TRBV18 | TRBD1 | CASSPTGTENTEAFF | TGTGCCAGCTCACCAACCGGGACAGAAAACACTGAAGCTTTCTTT
- | TRBJ2-7 | TRBV7-8 | - | CASSLDPVSYEQYF | TGTGCCAGCAGCTTAGACCCCGTATCCTACGAGCAGTACTTC
- | TRBJ2-1 | TRBV6-1 | - | CASSDTIVVSEQFF | TGTGCCAGCAGTGACACTATAGTAGTTAGTGAGCAGTTCTTC
- | TRBJ2-5 | TRBV5-4 | TRBD2 | CASSLSGTETQYF | TGTGCCAGCAGCCTAAGCGGGACGGAGACCCAGTACTTC
once | TRBJ1-3 | TRBV28 | TRBD1 | CASSFGWTGQRNTIYF | TGTGCCAGCAGTTTTGGATGGACAGGCCAAAGGAACACCATATATTTT
- | TRBJ2-7 | TRBV11-2 | - | CASTPQGGPYEQYF | TGTGCCAGCACCCCCCAGGGGGGGCCCTACGAGCAGTACTTC
- | TRBJ1-1 | TRBV6-1 | - | CASSDLLMNTEAFF | TGTGCCAGCAGTGACCTCCTTATGAACACTGAAGCTTTCTTT
- | TRBJ1-5 | TRBV15 | - | CATSRDRNQPQHF | TGTGCCACCAGCCGGGACCGTAATCAGCCCCAGCATTTT
- | TRBJ2-5 | TRBV5-1 | - | CASSPRIGRETQYF | TGCGCCAGCAGCCCCAGGATAGGGAGAGAGACCCAGTACTTC
- | TRBJ2-3 | TRBV7-2 | - | CASSSLGVLSTDTQYF | TGTGCCAGCAGCTCGCTCGGGGTCCTAAGCACAGATACGCAGTATTTT
- | TRBJ1-1 | TRBV15 | - | CATSREVGTEAFF | TGTGCCACCAGCAGAGAGGTGGGCACTGAAGCTTTCTTT
- | TRBJ2-7 | TRBV5-1 | TRBD1 | CASSMGQGDEQYF | TGCGCCAGCAGCATGGGACAGGGGGACGAGCAGTACTTC
once | TRBJ2-3 | TRBV15 | - | CATSRGASTDTQYF | TGTGCCACCAGCAGAGGCGCTAGCACAGATACGCAGTATTTT
- | TRBJ1-5 | TRBV9 | - | CASSVDPLGNQPQHF | TGTGCCAGCAGCGTAGATCCCTTGGGCAATCAGCCCCAGCATTTT
- | TRBJ1-5 | TRBV19 | - | CASSLTGPRNQPQHF | TGTGCCAGTAGCCTGACGGGGCCCAGGAATCAGCCCCAGCATTTT
- | TRBJ1-2 | TRBV27 | TRBD1 | CASKTGGGGYTF | TGTGCCAGCAAGACAGGGGGCGGTGGCTACACCTTC
- | TRBJ2-3 | TRBV18 | - | CASSPDLGTDTQYF | TGTGCCAGCTCACCGGACTTGGGCACAGATACGCAGTATTTT